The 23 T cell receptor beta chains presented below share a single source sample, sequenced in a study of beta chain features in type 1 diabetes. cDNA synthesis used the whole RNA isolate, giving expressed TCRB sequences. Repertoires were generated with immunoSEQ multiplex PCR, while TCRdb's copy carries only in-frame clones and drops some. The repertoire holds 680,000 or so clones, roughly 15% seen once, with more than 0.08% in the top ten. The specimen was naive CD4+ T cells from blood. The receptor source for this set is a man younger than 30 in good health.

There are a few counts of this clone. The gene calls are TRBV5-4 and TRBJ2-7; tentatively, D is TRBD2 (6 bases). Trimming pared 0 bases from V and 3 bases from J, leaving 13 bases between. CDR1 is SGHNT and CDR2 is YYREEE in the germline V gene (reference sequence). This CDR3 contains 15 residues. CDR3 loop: CASSLGRRESYEQYF. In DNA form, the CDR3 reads TGTGCCAGCAGCTTGGGTCGCCGGGAGAGCTACGAGCAGTACTTC.

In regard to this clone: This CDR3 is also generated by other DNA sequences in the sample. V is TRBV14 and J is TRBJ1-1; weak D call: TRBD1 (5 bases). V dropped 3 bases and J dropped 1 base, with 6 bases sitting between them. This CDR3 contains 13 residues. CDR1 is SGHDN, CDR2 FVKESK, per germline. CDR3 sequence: CASSQGPNTEAFF. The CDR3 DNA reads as TGTGCCAGCAGCCAGGGACCGAACACTGAAGCTTTCTTT.

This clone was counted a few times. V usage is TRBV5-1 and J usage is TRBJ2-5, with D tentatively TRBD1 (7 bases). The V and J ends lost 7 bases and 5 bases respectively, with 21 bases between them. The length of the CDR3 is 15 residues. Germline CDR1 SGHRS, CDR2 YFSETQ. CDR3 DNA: TGCGCCAGCTCCAGGGGGGACACACTTCAGGAGACCCAGTACTTC. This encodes CASSRGDTLQETQYF.

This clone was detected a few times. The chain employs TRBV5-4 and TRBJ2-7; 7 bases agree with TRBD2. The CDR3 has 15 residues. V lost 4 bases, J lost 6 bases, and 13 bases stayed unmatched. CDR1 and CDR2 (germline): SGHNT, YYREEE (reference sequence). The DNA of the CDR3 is TGTGCCAGCAGCGGCAGCCGGAGAGTAGCGGGCGAGCAGTACTTC. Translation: CASSGSRRVAGEQYF. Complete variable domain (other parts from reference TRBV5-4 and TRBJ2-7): ETGVTQSPTHLIKTRGQQVTLRCSSQSGHNTVSWYQQALGQGPQFIFQYYREEENGRGNFPPRFSGLQFPNYSSELNVNALELDDSALYLCASSGSRRVAGEQYFGPGTRLTVT.

CDR3 residues: CASSPPGTGRNNEQFF. The CDR3 coding sequence is TGCGCCAGCAGCCCGCCCGGGACAGGAAGAAACAATGAGCAGTTCTTC. The chain is built from TRBV5-1 and TRBJ2-1; 8 bases align to TRBD1. Germline CDR1 is SGHRS and CDR2 is YFSETQ. CDR3 size: 16 residues. Trimming at V came to 4 bases and at J to 5 bases, leaving 11 bases not matched to a gene.

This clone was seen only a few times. The CDR3 DNA reads TGCGCCAGCAGCCAAGGGCCTCGCGGGACGATGAGCAATCAGCCCCAGCATTTT. Translated, it gives CASSQGPRGTMSNQPQHF. The rearrangement links TRBV4-1 to TRBJ1-5; D possibly corresponds to TRBD1 (5 bases). The germline V and J ends were trimmed by 1 base and 1 base, with 17 bases remaining between them. The CDR3 is made up of 18 amino acids. Germline V gene lookup returns CDR1 MGHRA and CDR2 YSYEKL.

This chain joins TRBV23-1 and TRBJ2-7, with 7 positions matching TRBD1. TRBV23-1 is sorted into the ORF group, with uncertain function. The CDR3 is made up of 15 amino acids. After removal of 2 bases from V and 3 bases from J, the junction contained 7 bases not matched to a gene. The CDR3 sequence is CASSQRPGQIYEQYF. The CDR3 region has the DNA TGCGCCAGCAGTCAACGTCCGGGACAGATCTACGAGCAGTACTTC.

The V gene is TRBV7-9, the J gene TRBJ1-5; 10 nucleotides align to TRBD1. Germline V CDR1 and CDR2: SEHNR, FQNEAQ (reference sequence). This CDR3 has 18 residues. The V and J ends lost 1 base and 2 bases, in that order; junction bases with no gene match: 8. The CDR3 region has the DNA TGTGCCAGCAGCTTAGGGACAGGGGGTAGAGGCGGCAATCAGCCCCAGCATTTT. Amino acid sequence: CASSLGTGGRGGNQPQHF.

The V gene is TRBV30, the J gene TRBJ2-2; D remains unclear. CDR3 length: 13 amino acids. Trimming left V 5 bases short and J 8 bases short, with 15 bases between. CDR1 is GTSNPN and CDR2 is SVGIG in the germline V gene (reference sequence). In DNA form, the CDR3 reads TGTGCCTGGGCGGACCTCCCGTTTGGGGAGCTGTTTTTT. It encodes CAWADLPFGELFF.

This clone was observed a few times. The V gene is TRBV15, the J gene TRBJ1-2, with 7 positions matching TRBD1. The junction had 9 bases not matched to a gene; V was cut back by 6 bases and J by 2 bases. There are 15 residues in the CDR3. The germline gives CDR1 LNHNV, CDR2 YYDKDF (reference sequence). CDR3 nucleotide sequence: TGTGCCACCAGAAGGGACAGACTTTCAAACTATGGCTACACCTTC. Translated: CATRRDRLSNYGYTF.

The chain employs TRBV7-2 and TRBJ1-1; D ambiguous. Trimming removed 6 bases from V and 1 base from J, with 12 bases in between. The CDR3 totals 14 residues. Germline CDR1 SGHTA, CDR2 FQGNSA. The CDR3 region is CASSRGIPNTEAFF. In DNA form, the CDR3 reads TGTGCCAGCAGTCGCGGGATCCCGAACACTGAAGCTTTCTTT.

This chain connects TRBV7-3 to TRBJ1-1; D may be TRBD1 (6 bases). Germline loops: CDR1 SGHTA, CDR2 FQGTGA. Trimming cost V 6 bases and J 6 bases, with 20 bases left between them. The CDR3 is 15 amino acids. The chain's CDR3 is CASSSGTLGSAEAFF. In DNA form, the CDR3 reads TGTGCCAGCAGTTCCGGGACATTGGGTTCCGCTGAAGCTTTCTTT.

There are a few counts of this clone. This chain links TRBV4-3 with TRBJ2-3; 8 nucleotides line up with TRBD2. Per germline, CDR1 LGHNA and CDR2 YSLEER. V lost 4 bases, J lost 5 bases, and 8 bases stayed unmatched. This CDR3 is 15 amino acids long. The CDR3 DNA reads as TGCGCCAGCAGCCTCAGGGCGGGGGGAGTAGATACGCAGTATTTT. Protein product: CASSLRAGGVDTQYF.

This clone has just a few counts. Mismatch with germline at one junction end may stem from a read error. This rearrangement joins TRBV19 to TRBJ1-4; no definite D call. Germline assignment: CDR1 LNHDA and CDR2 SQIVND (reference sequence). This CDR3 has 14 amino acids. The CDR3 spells CASSMDSSPGRPKF. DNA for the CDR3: TGTGCCAGTAGTATGGACTCTTCACCTGGGCGCCCGAAGTTT.

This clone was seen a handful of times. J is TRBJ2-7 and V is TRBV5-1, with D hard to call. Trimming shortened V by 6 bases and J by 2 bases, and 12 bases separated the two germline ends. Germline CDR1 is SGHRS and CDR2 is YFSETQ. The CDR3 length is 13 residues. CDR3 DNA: TGCGCCAGCACAGACGACGCCCCCTACGAGCAGTACTTC. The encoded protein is CASTDDAPYEQYF.

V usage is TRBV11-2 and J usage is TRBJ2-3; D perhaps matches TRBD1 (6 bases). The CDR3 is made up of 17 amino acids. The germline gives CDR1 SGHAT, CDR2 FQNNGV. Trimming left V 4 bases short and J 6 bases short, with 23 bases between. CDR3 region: CASSSSPPGHQTDTQYF. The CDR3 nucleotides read TGTGCCAGCAGCTCTAGCCCGCCGGGACACCAAACTGATACGCAGTATTTT. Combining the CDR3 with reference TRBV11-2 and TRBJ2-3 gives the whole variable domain EAGVAQSPRYKIIEKRQSVAFWCNPISGHATLYWYQQILGQGPKLLIQFQNNGVVDDSQLPKDRFSAERLKGVDSTLKIQPAKLEDSAVYLCASSSSPPGHQTDTQYFGPGTRLTVL.

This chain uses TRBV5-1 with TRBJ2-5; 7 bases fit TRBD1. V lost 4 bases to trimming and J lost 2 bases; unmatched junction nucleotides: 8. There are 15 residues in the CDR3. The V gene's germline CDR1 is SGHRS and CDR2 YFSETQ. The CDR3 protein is CASSPQGERQETQYF. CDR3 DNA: TGCGCCAGCAGCCCTCAGGGGGAAAGGCAAGAGACCCAGTACTTC.

The CDR3 loop reads CASSFRQVSGANVLTF. For the CDR3, the DNA is TGCGCCAGCAGCTTCCGGCAAGTCTCTGGGGCCAACGTCCTGACTTTC. The chain couples TRBV5-1 to TRBJ2-6; D ambiguous. The CDR3 totals 16 residues. CDR1 SGHRS and CDR2 YFSETQ come from the germline V gene. Trimming stripped 2 bases from V and 0 bases from J, with 9 bases between.

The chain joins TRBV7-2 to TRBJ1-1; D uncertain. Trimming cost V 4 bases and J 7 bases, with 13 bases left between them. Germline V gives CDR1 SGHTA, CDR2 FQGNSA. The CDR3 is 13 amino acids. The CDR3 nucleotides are TGTGCCAGCAGCTACACGGAACCTTATGAAGCTTTCTTT. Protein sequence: CASSYTEPYEAFF. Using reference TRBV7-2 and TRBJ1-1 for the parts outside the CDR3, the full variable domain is GAGVSQSPSNKVTEKGKDVELRCDPISGHTALYWYRQSLGQGLEFLIYFQGNSAPDKSGLPSDRFSAERTGGSVSTLTIQRTQQEDSAVYLCASSYTEPYEAFFGQGTRLTVV.

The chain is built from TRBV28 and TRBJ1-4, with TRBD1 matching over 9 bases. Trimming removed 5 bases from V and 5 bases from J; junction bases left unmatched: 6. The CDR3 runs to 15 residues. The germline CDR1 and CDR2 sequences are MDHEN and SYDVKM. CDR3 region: CASSVPGQGNEKLFF. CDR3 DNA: TGTGCCAGCAGTGTACCGGGACAGGGCAATGAAAAACTGTTTTTT.

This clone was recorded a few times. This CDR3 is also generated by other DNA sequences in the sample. In nucleotides, the CDR3 is TGTGCCAGTAGTTTTCTGAACACTGAAGCTTTCTTT. The encoded protein is CASSFLNTEAFF. The chain joins TRBV19 to TRBJ1-1; D is unclear. The germline gives CDR1 LNHDA, CDR2 SQIVND (reference sequence). V was pared by 5 bases and J by 0 bases, with 4 bases between. The CDR3 is 12 residues long.

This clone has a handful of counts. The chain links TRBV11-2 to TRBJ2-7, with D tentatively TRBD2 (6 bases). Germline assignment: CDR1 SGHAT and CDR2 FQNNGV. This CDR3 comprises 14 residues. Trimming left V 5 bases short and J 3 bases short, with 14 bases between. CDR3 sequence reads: CASSERDSVYEQYF. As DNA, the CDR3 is TGTGCCAGCAGCGAAAGGGACTCCGTCTACGAGCAGTACTTC.

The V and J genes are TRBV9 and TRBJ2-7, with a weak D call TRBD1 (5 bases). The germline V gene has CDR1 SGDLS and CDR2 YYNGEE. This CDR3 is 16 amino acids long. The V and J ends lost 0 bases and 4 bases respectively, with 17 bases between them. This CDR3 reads CASSVGAGSTVYEQYF. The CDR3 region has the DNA TGTGCCAGCAGCGTAGGGGCAGGGTCGACGGTATACGAGCAGTACTTC.